The next 27 T cell receptor beta chains were all read from a single sample in a study of blood T cell repertoires in COVID-19. The data were produced by immunoSEQ multiplex PCR, yet TCRdb's version contains in-frame clones alone and is incomplete. In the table there are fewer than 50,000 clones, around 81% of which are singletons. The sample taken for sequencing was peripheral blood. These receptors were taken from a man in his forties or fifties with active or convalescent COVID-19.

The chain carries TRBV7-3 and TRBJ2-3, with D possibly being TRBD2 (5 bases). Germline CDR1 and CDR2: SGHTA and FQGTGA. The CDR3 consists of 13 residues. With 3 bases removed from V and 4 bases from J, the gap between germline ends came to 8 bases. In DNA form, the CDR3 reads TGTGCCAGCAGCTTGGGGAGTCCAGATACGCAGTATTTT. Amino acids: CASSLGSPDTQYF.

The genes are TRBV7-3 and TRBJ2-5; 13 bases align to TRBD2. V shed 4 bases and J 0 bases; nucleotides not matched to a gene: 5. Germline lookup yields CDR1 SGHTA and CDR2 FQGTGA. This CDR3 comprises 17 residues. CDR3 sequence: CASSSGTSGVYQETQYF. The CDR3, as DNA: TGTGCCAGCAGCTCCGGGACTAGCGGGGTGTACCAAGAGACCCAGTACTTC.

J is TRBJ2-6 and V is TRBV5-1; 7 bases are shared with TRBD1. This CDR3 is built from 18 residues. CDR1 and CDR2 (germline): SGHRS, YFSETQ. V trimming: 0 bases; J trimming: 0 bases; junction bases outside the gene matches: 6. CDR3 nucleotide sequence: TGCGCCAGCAGCTTGGACGGACAGGTGGCCTCTGGGGCCAACGTCCTGACTTTC. Translated: CASSLDGQVASGANVLTF.

The V and J genes are TRBV5-1 and TRBJ1-2; D is unresolved. This CDR3 is 13 amino acids long. Germline assignment: CDR1 SGHRS and CDR2 YFSETQ. Trimming removed 4 bases at V and 5 bases at J, with 12 bases between. The CDR3 here is CASSQARGYGYTF. CDR3 DNA sequence: TGCGCCAGCAGCCAAGCACGCGGGTATGGCTACACCTTC.

The CDR3 DNA is TGTGCCAGCAGCTTGGGCGGTTACTCCTACGAGCAGTACTTC. Encoded protein: CASSLGGYSYEQYF. The chain has TRBV5-5 and TRBJ2-7, with D unresolved. The germline V and J ends were trimmed by 0 bases and 0 bases, with 7 bases remaining between them. This CDR3 comprises 14 residues. Germline CDR1 reads SGHKS; CDR2 reads YYEKEE (reference sequence).

V and J are TRBV3-1 (or the pseudogene TRBV3-2) and TRBJ2-1; 9 bases map to TRBD2. This CDR3 spans 17 amino acids. The germline V gene has CDR1 LGHDT and CDR2 YNNKEL (reference sequence). The junction had 13 bases not matched to a gene; V was cut back by 2 bases and J by 8 bases. CDR3: CASSQISPSGAPHEQFF. The DNA of the CDR3 is TGTGCCAGCAGCCAAATATCTCCTAGCGGGGCCCCTCATGAGCAGTTCTTC.

The chain is built from TRBV28 and TRBJ2-7; D is perhaps TRBD1 (6 bases). Germline values: CDR1 MDHEN, CDR2 SYDVKM. Deletions cut 1 base from V and 5 bases from J, with 15 bases between. This CDR3 comprises 15 residues. CDR3 in DNA: TGTGCCAGCAGTTTATCCAGGGGCGCTTTCAACGAGCAGTACTTC. Its protein is CASSLSRGAFNEQYF. Full variable domain (missing parts from reference TRBV28 and TRBJ2-7): DVKVTQSSRYLVKRTGEKVFLECVQDMDHENMFWYRQDPGLGLRLIYFSYDVKMKEKGDIPEGYSVSREKKERFSLILESASTNQTSMYLCASSLSRGAFNEQYFGPGTRLTVT.

This clone came up a few times. The chain combines TRBV5-1 with TRBJ2-4; weak D call: TRBD1 (6 bases). In germline, CDR1 is SGHRS, CDR2 YFSETQ. The CDR3 is 18 amino acids. V lost 4 bases and J lost 1, with 21 bases in between. In DNA, the CDR3 is TGCGCCAGCAGCCCCACTTTCCGGACAGTACGGGCCAAAAACATTCAGTACTTC. Translating it yields CASSPTFRTVRAKNIQYF.

In this sample, this clone turned up once. This chain links TRBV4-1 with TRBJ1-5, with 7 bases aligning to TRBD1. Germline CDR1 and CDR2: MGHRA and YSYEKL. V was pared by 1 base and J by 6 bases, with 9 bases of the junction left unmatched. The CDR3 is made up of 16 amino acids. In DNA, the CDR3 is TGCGCCAGCAGCCAAGTGGGACAGTCAGTAGGTCAGCCCCAGCATTTT. Translated, it gives CASSQVGQSVGQPQHF.

The chain employs TRBV18 and TRBJ1-2; no firm D call. The CDR3 is 12 amino acids. V was shortened by 3 bases and J by 6 bases, with 8 bases between the two germline ends. Germline-derived CDR1 and CDR2 are KGHSH and LQKENI. The CDR3 here is CASSPRGDGYTF. The DNA for the CDR3 is TGTGCCAGCTCACCGCGGGGAGATGGCTACACCTTC.

The chain carries TRBV28 and TRBJ1-2, with a tentative D call TRBD1 (5 bases). Trimming stripped 3 bases from V and 4 bases from J, with 12 bases between. Germline V gene lookup returns CDR1 MDHEN and CDR2 SYDVKM. CDR3 length: 14 residues. In nucleotides, the CDR3 is TGTGCCAGCAGTTTTTCGGGGGGGTTCTATGGCTACACCTTC. Its protein product is CASSFSGGFYGYTF.

This clone was counted a few times. The chain carries TRBV27 and TRBJ2-7; TRBD2 might be the D (7 bases). V was pared by 7 bases and J by 7 bases, with 23 bases between. The CDR3 consists of 15 residues. Germline CDR1 MNHEY, CDR2 SMNVEV (reference sequence). The CDR3 sequence: CASITTARGGGEQYF. The CDR3 DNA reads as TGTGCCAGCATCACAACCGCCAGGGGCGGGGGAGAGCAGTACTTC.

This clone was counted a few times. This rearrangement joins TRBV4-3 to TRBJ1-2, with no clear D. Germline values: CDR1 LGHNA, CDR2 YSLEER. V was trimmed by 0 bases and J by 4 bases, leaving 6 bases between them. This CDR3 comprises 13 residues. The CDR3 loop reads CASSQEIFYGYTF. As DNA, the CDR3 is TGCGCCAGCAGCCAAGAAATATTCTATGGCTACACCTTC.

This clone was detected a few times. The identical CDR3 is also encoded by other nucleotide sequences in the sample. The chain combines TRBV28 with TRBJ2-3; D uncertain. Per germline, CDR1 MDHEN and CDR2 SYDVKM. CDR3 length equals 13 residues. V shed 4 bases and J shed 2 bases, with 7 bases lying between them. As DNA, the CDR3 is TGTGCCAGCAGTTCCCAGGCCACAGATACGCAGTATTTT. Translating it yields CASSSQATDTQYF.

The chain's CDR3 is CASSPPGPGGEPQHF. The DNA for the CDR3 is TGTGCCAGCTCACCACCGGGGCCTGGGGGCGAGCCCCAGCATTTT. The chain joins TRBV18 to TRBJ1-5, with D possibly TRBD1 on 6 matching bases. The CDR3 extends over 15 amino acids. V lost 0 bases and J 8 bases, leaving 14 bases between the germline ends. CDR1 and CDR2 (germline): KGHSH, LQKENI.

The rearrangement uses TRBV27 and TRBJ2-5, with a tentative D call TRBD2 (6 bases). The CDR3 is 13 amino acids. Germline loops: CDR1 MNHEY, CDR2 SMNVEV (reference sequence). V lost 7 bases to trimming and J lost 5 bases, with 14 bases between them. DNA of the CDR3: TGTGCCAGCAAGCGGCGGGGCCAGGAGACCCAGTACTTC. Its translation is CASKRRGQETQYF.

The J gene is TRBJ2-3, the V gene TRBV4-3; 7 positions match TRBD1. Looked up from germline, CDR1 is LGHNA and CDR2 is YSLEER. The CDR3 runs to 16 residues. With 0 bases clipped from V and 2 bases from J, the junction kept 5 bases outside the gene matches. The CDR3 loop is CASSQDGTENTDTQYF. CDR3 sequence (DNA): TGCGCCAGCAGCCAAGACGGGACAGAGAACACAGATACGCAGTATTTT.

The chain links TRBV2 to TRBJ1-5; tentatively, D is TRBD1 (5 bases). The CDR3 is 16 amino acids. V was cut by 7 bases and J by 2 bases, with 18 bases left in between. Germline-derived CDR1 and CDR2 are SNHLY and FYNNEI. The CDR3 coding sequence is TGTGCCAGCATGGGGGGAGGGGTGCGCGGCAATCAGCCCCAGCATTTT. Its protein is CASMGGGVRGNQPQHF.

This chain uses TRBV5-6 with TRBJ2-3, with a tentative D call TRBD2 (6 bases). The germline CDR1 and CDR2 sequences are SGHDT and YYEEEE. This CDR3 contains 17 residues. Trimming took off 0 bases at V and 6 bases at J, with 20 bases between the two ends. The DNA of the CDR3 is TGTGCCAGCAGCTTGGACCACGGAGGGGTTCTGGGGGATACGCAGTATTTT. It yields the protein CASSLDHGGVLGDTQYF.

Written as DNA, the CDR3 is TGTGCCAGCAGCTTAGAAGGGGGAAGTGGCAACACTGAAGCTTTCTTT. Its protein product is CASSLEGGSGNTEAFF. V is TRBV11-3 and J is TRBJ1-1; possible D gene TRBD1, 6 bases. CDR1 and CDR2 from the germline V gene are SGHNT and YENEEA. The CDR3 has 16 amino acids. V shed 0 bases and J shed 2 bases, with 13 bases lying between them. The full variable domain, in which reference TRBV11-3 and TRBJ1-1 provide the parts outside the CDR3, is EAGVVQSPRYKIIEKKQPVAFWCNPISGHNTLYWYLQNLGQGPELLIRYENEEAVDDSQLPKDRFSAERLKGVDSTLKIQPAELGDSAVYLCASSLEGGSGNTEAFFGQGTRLTVV.

The chain carries TRBV7-2 and TRBJ1-6, with D perhaps matching TRBD1 (6 bases). This CDR3 is built from 16 residues. From germline, CDR1 is SGHTA and CDR2 FQGNSA. Deletions cut 5 bases from V and 4 bases from J, with 15 bases between. In nucleotides, the CDR3 is TGTGCCAGCAGCGAGAAGACAGGAGTTTATAATTCACCCCTCCACTTT. This codes for CASSEKTGVYNSPLHF.

This clone was detected once. V usage is TRBV25-1 and J usage is TRBJ2-2; TRBD2 might be the D (6 bases). Between the trimmed V and J ends, which lost 3 bases and 3 bases, there was a span of 8 bases. The CDR3 spans 14 residues. Germline V CDR1 and CDR2: MGHDK, SYGVNS. The DNA for the CDR3 is TGTGCCAGCAGTGACTCGGGGGACACCGGGGAGCTGTTTTTT. This gives the protein CASSDSGDTGELFF.

V gene TRBV12-3 or TRBV12-4 combines with J gene TRBJ2-3; weak D call: TRBD2 (5 bases). This CDR3 is 11 amino acids long. Trimming removed 6 bases at V and 6 bases at J, with 7 bases between. The CDR3 DNA reads TGTGCCAGCAGGGAGGAGGATACGCAGTATTTT. Translating it yields CASREEDTQYF.

The chain links TRBV6-5 to TRBJ1-1; D is unresolved. The V gene's germline CDR1 is MNHEY and CDR2 SVGAGI. The CDR3 is made up of 15 amino acids. V lost 2 bases to trimming and J lost 0 bases, with 10 bases between them. CDR3: CASSYAATLNTEAFF. The CDR3, as DNA: TGTGCCAGCAGTTACGCTGCCACACTGAACACTGAAGCTTTCTTT.

The CDR3 reads CATSRELGLAKTDTQYF. As DNA, the CDR3 is TGTGCCACCAGCAGAGAGTTGGGACTAGCGAAAACAGATACGCAGTATTTT. This chain links TRBV15 with TRBJ2-3; 10 bases agree with TRBD2. Trimming cost V 0 bases and J 3 bases; bases outside gene matches: 6. The length of the CDR3 is 17 residues. The germline V gene encodes CDR1 LNHNV and CDR2 YYDKDF (reference sequence).

The chain is built from TRBV5-4 and TRBJ1-6, with a tentative D call TRBD1 (5 bases). CDR1 and CDR2 (germline): SGHNT, YYREEE (reference sequence). Trimming removed 3 bases at V and 8 bases at J, with 18 bases between. This CDR3 comprises 16 residues. Here the CDR3 reads CASSSRGNYNYSPLHF. In DNA form, the CDR3 reads TGTGCCAGCAGCTCGCGGGGGAATTATAATTATTCACCCCTCCACTTT. The whole variable domain, remainder taken from reference TRBV5-4 and TRBJ1-6, is ETGVTQSPTHLIKTRGQQVTLRCSSQSGHNTVSWYQQALGQGPQFIFQYYREEENGRGNFPPRFSGLQFPNYSSELNVNALELDDSALYLCASSSRGNYNYSPLHFGNGTRLTVT.

The chain uses TRBV11-2 and TRBJ1-1, with TRBD1 as a possible D gene (6 bases). This CDR3 comprises 13 residues. Germline V gives CDR1 SGHAT, CDR2 FQNNGV. Trimming left V 5 bases short and J 5 bases short, with 12 bases between. CDR3 region: CASSPGVGTEAFF. CDR3 DNA sequence: TGTGCCAGCAGCCCAGGGGTGGGGACTGAAGCTTTCTTT.